These T cell receptor beta chains were read from a single sample in a study of T cells in Graves' hyperthyroidism and ophthalmopathy. TCRdb reprocessed the multiplex PCR reads with MiXCR, giving one entry per CDR3 protein. The table lists fewer than 650,000 distinct CDR3 sequences, roughly 15% of them singletons. The sequencing input was blood. Source of these receptors: a woman aged 40 to 49 with Graves' ophthalmopathy. CDR3s include the opening cysteine and the closing phenylalanine or tryptophan. The D gene is left open where the match is weak. Size values are once, few and many counts, or a class for expanded clones, and some rows have none.

D gene	J gene	V gene	clone size	CDR3 protein	CDR3 DNA
NA	TRBJ1-6	TRBV7-2	many	CASSSLQNSPLHF	TGTGCCAGCAGCTCCCTCCAGAATTCACCCCTCCACTTT
NA	TRBJ2-5	TRBV28	many	CASKGFRTQYF	TGTGCCAGCAAGGGGTTCCGGACCCAGTACTTC
NA	TRBJ1-5	TRBV27	NA	CASSFARGEPQHF	TGTGCCAGCAGTTTCGCCCGTGGGGAGCCCCAGCATTTT
TRBD1	TRBJ2-7	TRBV30	many	CACFRGSDYEQYF	TGTGCCTGTTTCAGGGGGTCCGACTACGAGCAGTACTTC
NA	TRBJ1-5	TRBV25-1	many	CASSDADTSNQPQHF	TGTGCCAGCAGTGACGCCGACACTAGCAATCAGCCCCAGCATTTT
NA	TRBJ1-1	TRBV28	many	CASSTRRYMNTEAFF	TGTGCCAGCAGTACAAGACGGTACATGAACACTGAAGCTTTCTTT
NA	TRBJ1-5	TRBV28	few	CASIAGHHNQPQHF	TGTGCCAGCATTGCGGGACACCACAATCAGCCCCAGCATTTT
TRBD2	TRBJ2-7	TRBV20-1	many	CSAHSGIGYEQYF	TGCAGTGCTCACAGCGGGATAGGCTACGAGCAGTACTTC
NA	TRBJ2-7	TRBV6-5	many	CASSYGRFRSYEQYF	TGTGCCAGCAGTTACGGGAGGTTTAGGTCCTACGAGCAGTACTTC
NA	TRBJ1-1	TRBV4-2	many	CASSQGGAGNTEAFF	TGTGCCAGCAGCCAAGGGGGCGCAGGGAACACTGAAGCTTTCTTT
TRBD2	TRBJ2-7	TRBV6-2/TRBV6-3	NA	CASREPGLAYYEQYF	TGTGCCAGCAGAGAACCGGGACTAGCGTACTACGAGCAGTACTTC
NA	TRBJ2-2	TRBV2	many	CASSASHTGELFF	TGTGCCAGCAGTGCCTCACACACCGGGGAGCTGTTTTTT
NA	TRBJ2-5	TRBV5-1	few	CASSFEGGAQETQYF	TGCGCCAGCAGCTTCGAGGGCGGGGCTCAAGAGACCCAGTACTTC
TRBD1	TRBJ1-6	TRBV19	NA	CASRLDRGGYNSPLHF	TGTGCCAGTAGGCTGGACAGGGGGGGATATAATTCACCCCTCCACTTT
TRBD2	TRBJ2-5	TRBV20-1	many	CSARFLAGAETQYF	TGCAGTGCTAGATTCCTAGCGGGAGCTGAGACCCAGTACTTC
TRBD2	TRBJ2-7	TRBV27	NA	CASSTLALAGGPSEQYF	TGTGCCAGCAGTACTCTCGCCCTAGCGGGAGGTCCAAGCGAGCAGTACTTC
NA	TRBJ2-7	TRBV4-3	many	CASSQNLYEQYF	TGCGCCAGCAGCCAAAACCTTTACGAGCAGTACTTC
NA	TRBJ2-3	TRBV29-1	many	CSAVTGSSTDTQYF	TGCAGCGCTGTGACAGGTTCTAGCACAGATACGCAGTATTTT
NA	TRBJ1-5	TRBV28	once	CASSYMGHSNQPQHF	TGTGCCAGCAGTTACATGGGACATAGCAATCAGCCCCAGCATTTT
TRBD1	TRBJ1-1	TRBV12-3/TRBV12-4	NA	CASSQTGGYTEAFF	TGTGCCAGCAGTCAAACAGGGGGCTACACTGAAGCTTTCTTT
TRBD2	TRBJ2-5	TRBV2	NA	CASSEDYWISGRSGETQYF	TGTGCCAGCAGTGAAGACTATTGGATTAGCGGGAGGTCCGGAGAGACCCAGTACTTC
NA	TRBJ1-1	TRBV25-1	many	CASSAQTAARSEAFF	TGTGCCAGCAGTGCACAAACAGCGGCCAGAAGCGAAGCTTTCTTT
NA	TRBJ1-2	TRBV5-4	many	CASSFNRVAQGYTF	TGTGCCAGCAGCTTTAACAGGGTGGCACAGGGCTACACCTTC
NA	TRBJ2-2	TRBV3-1	many	CASSQGRHMNTGELFF	TGTGCCAGCAGCCAAGGCCGACACATGAACACCGGGGAGCTGTTTTTT
NA	TRBJ1-2	TRBV15	NA	CATSRDLDATNYGYTF	TGTGCCACCAGCAGAGACCTGGACGCCACTAACTATGGCTACACCTTC
NA	TRBJ2-5	TRBV28	medium-sized	CASSFSQGRETQYF	TGTGCCAGCAGTTTTTCCCAGGGTCGGGAGACCCAGTACTTC
TRBD2	TRBJ2-7	TRBV7-3	many	CASSPSGLSREQYF	TGTGCCAGCAGCCCTAGCGGGCTCAGTAGAGAGCAGTACTTC
NA	TRBJ2-5	TRBV20-1	NA	CSARDLGGRMETQYF	TGCAGTGCTAGAGATTTGGGGGGGCGAATGGAGACCCAGTACTTC
TRBD1	TRBJ1-2	TRBV6-1	NA	CASSERQGAIYGYTF	TGTGCCAGCAGTGAGAGACAGGGGGCAATCTATGGCTACACCTTC
NA	TRBJ2-7	TRBV28	many	CASTKSSYEQYF	TGTGCCAGCACCAAAAGCTCCTACGAGCAGTACTTC
TRBD1	TRBJ1-5	TRBV6-1	many	CASSADQGAHQPQHF	TGTGCCAGCAGTGCCGACCAGGGGGCCCACCAGCCCCAGCATTTT
NA	TRBJ2-2	TRBV2	many	CASLRDYTGELFF	TGTGCCAGTCTCAGGGATTACACCGGGGAGCTGTTTTTT
TRBD2	TRBJ2-7	TRBV27	many	CASSRQREPTYEQYF	TGTGCCAGCAGTCGCCAGCGGGAGCCCACCTACGAGCAGTACTTC
TRBD1	TRBJ2-7	TRBV28	NA	CASRVTGGDEQYF	TGTGCCAGCAGGGTAACAGGGGGCGACGAGCAGTACTTC
NA	TRBJ2-6	TRBV6-2/TRBV6-3	many	CASGESGANVLTF	TGTGCCAGTGGGGAAAGTGGGGCCAACGTCCTGACTTTC
TRBD2	TRBJ2-5	TRBV7-9	many	CASSLALAGETQYF	TGTGCCAGCAGCTTAGCGCTAGCGGGGGAGACCCAGTACTTC
NA	TRBJ2-7	TRBV6-5	many	CASSYSLDSSYEQYF	TGTGCCAGCAGTTACTCGCTGGACAGCTCCTACGAGCAGTACTTC
NA	TRBJ1-5	TRBV6-5	many	CASSYSHRYVGNQPQHF	TGTGCCAGCAGTTACTCGCACCGATACGTAGGCAATCAGCCCCAGCATTTT
NA	TRBJ2-7	TRBV7-2	many	CASSFSWSYEQYF	TGTGCCAGCAGCTTTTCTTGGAGTTACGAGCAGTACTTC
NA	TRBJ2-7	TRBV7-8	many	CASSLDASDHEQYF	TGTGCCAGCAGCTTAGATGCTAGCGACCACGAGCAGTACTTC
NA	TRBJ2-2	TRBV7-2	NA	CASSQGQGETGELFF	TGTGCCAGCAGCCAGGGGCAGGGAGAAACCGGGGAGCTGTTTTTT
NA	TRBJ2-7	TRBV4-1	few	CASSQDLAEDEQYF	TGCGCCAGCAGCCAAGATCTAGCCGAGGACGAGCAGTACTTC
NA	TRBJ2-2	TRBV29-1	NA	CSVPQGYTGELFF	TGCAGCGTTCCACAGGGCTACACCGGGGAGCTGTTTTTT
NA	TRBJ1-5	TRBV7-8	large	CASSLGVGPQPQHF	TGTGCCAGCAGCTTAGGGGTAGGCCCTCAGCCCCAGCATTTT
NA	TRBJ2-5	TRBV3-1	many	CASSQARLETQYF	TGTGCCAGCAGCCAGGCACGACTAGAGACCCAGTACTTC
TRBD2	TRBJ2-5	TRBV20-1	many	CSAPGLAREETQYF	TGCAGTGCCCCGGGACTAGCCAGAGAAGAGACCCAGTACTTC